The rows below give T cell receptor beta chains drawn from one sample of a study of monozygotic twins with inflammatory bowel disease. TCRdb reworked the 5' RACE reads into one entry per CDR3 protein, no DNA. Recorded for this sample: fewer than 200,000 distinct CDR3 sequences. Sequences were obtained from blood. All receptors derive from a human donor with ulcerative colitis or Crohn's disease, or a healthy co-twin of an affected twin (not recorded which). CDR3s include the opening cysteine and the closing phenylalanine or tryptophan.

cdr3_aa: CATSEPREIADTQYF; v_call: TRBV24-1; j_call: TRBJ2-3
cdr3_aa: CASSLGLRDEQFF; v_call: TRBV11-1; j_call: TRBJ2-1
cdr3_aa: CSVPPGQSTDTQYF; v_call: TRBV29-1; j_call: TRBJ2-3
cdr3_aa: CASSPLWTRGGSIDTQYF; v_call: TRBV19; j_call: TRBJ2-3
cdr3_aa: CASSYWGTHSGANVLTF; v_call: TRBV6-2/TRBV6-3; j_call: TRBJ2-6
cdr3_aa: CASSALGQGAAGGKNEQFF; v_call: TRBV25-1; j_call: TRBJ2-1
cdr3_aa: CASSISGLAAMDEQYF; v_call: TRBV27; j_call: TRBJ2-7
cdr3_aa: CASTVAMTGSNTEAFF; v_call: TRBV5-1; j_call: TRBJ1-1
cdr3_aa: CAISQIDRLSEQYF; v_call: TRBV10-3; j_call: TRBJ2-7
cdr3_aa: CAIDGTTYGYTF; v_call: TRBV19; j_call: TRBJ1-2
cdr3_aa: CSAPGQTAGGEQYF; v_call: TRBV20-1; j_call: TRBJ2-7
cdr3_aa: CASSPDRVGSPLHF; v_call: TRBV4-2; j_call: TRBJ1-6
cdr3_aa: CSGTLTDTQYF; v_call: TRBV29-1; j_call: TRBJ2-3
cdr3_aa: CASSLGDSANTEAFF; v_call: TRBV5-1; j_call: TRBJ1-1
cdr3_aa: CASSRSPGTSGYNEQFF; v_call: TRBV4-1; j_call: TRBJ2-1
cdr3_aa: CASSLEWGGGHSTQYF; v_call: TRBV7-2; j_call: TRBJ2-3
cdr3_aa: CASSLGTVWDTEAFF; v_call: TRBV7-9; j_call: TRBJ1-1
cdr3_aa: CASSLGLAGGFSSYNEQFF; v_call: TRBV28; j_call: TRBJ2-1
cdr3_aa: CASSLVWTNGYTF; v_call: TRBV5-5; j_call: TRBJ1-2
cdr3_aa: CASSPRTGGTEAFF; v_call: TRBV9; j_call: TRBJ1-1
cdr3_aa: CASSYSPGANEQYF; v_call: TRBV6-6; j_call: TRBJ2-7
cdr3_aa: CASSQDPAGNEQFF; v_call: TRBV3-1; j_call: TRBJ2-1
cdr3_aa: CASSQRRGGNYGYTF; v_call: TRBV19; j_call: TRBJ1-2
cdr3_aa: CASTLWGELTLGELFF; v_call: TRBV7-6; j_call: TRBJ2-2
cdr3_aa: CASSLAEGRTDTQYF; v_call: TRBV5-5; j_call: TRBJ2-3
cdr3_aa: CASGPVTLGHYNEQFF; v_call: TRBV5-6; j_call: TRBJ2-1
cdr3_aa: CASSFRDRGSYGYTF; v_call: TRBV7-9; j_call: TRBJ1-2
cdr3_aa: CASSLEPLGKNYGYTF; v_call: TRBV7-2; j_call: TRBJ1-2
cdr3_aa: CASSSKDRGYEQYF; v_call: TRBV25-1; j_call: TRBJ2-7
cdr3_aa: CASSLSDEDRDRGSYNEQFF; v_call: TRBV5-1; j_call: TRBJ2-1
cdr3_aa: CASEGQLTDTQYF; v_call: TRBV12-3/TRBV12-4; j_call: TRBJ2-3
cdr3_aa: CASSPASQLFF; v_call: TRBV12-3/TRBV12-4; j_call: TRBJ2-2
cdr3_aa: CAVTGRDRRVTYAGANVLTF; v_call: TRBV11-1; j_call: TRBJ2-6
cdr3_aa: CASSWPPESNQPQHF; v_call: TRBV28; j_call: TRBJ1-5
cdr3_aa: CASSLVRTASNEKLFF; v_call: TRBV7-9; j_call: TRBJ1-4
cdr3_aa: CASSSSYREEWGYTF; v_call: TRBV12-3/TRBV12-4; j_call: TRBJ1-2
cdr3_aa: CATSDFSRGKGYEQYF; v_call: TRBV24-1; j_call: TRBJ2-7
cdr3_aa: CASSQGSSPLHF; v_call: TRBV12-3/TRBV12-4; j_call: TRBJ1-6
cdr3_aa: CASSLEGQGSAQYF; v_call: TRBV5-1; j_call: TRBJ2-5
cdr3_aa: CASSWGTPGGNEQFF; v_call: TRBV12-3/TRBV12-4; j_call: TRBJ2-1
cdr3_aa: CASSPRTSYGYTF; v_call: TRBV12-3/TRBV12-4; j_call: TRBJ1-2
cdr3_aa: CATSRDPGPVGGELFF; v_call: TRBV15; j_call: TRBJ2-2
cdr3_aa: CASSWDRMSGFPYEQYF; v_call: TRBV12-3/TRBV12-4; j_call: TRBJ2-7
cdr3_aa: CASRRTGTGGGQPQHF; v_call: TRBV6-1; j_call: TRBJ1-5
cdr3_aa: CASRRSREPNTGELFF; v_call: TRBV7-7; j_call: TRBJ2-2
cdr3_aa: CASSSGTSGNRELFF; v_call: TRBV5-6; j_call: TRBJ2-2
cdr3_aa: CASSFTAETQYF; v_call: TRBV5-1; j_call: TRBJ2-5
cdr3_aa: CASNRNPGGNTDTQYF; v_call: TRBV6-1; j_call: TRBJ2-3
cdr3_aa: CSVEGSSSYNEQFF; v_call: TRBV29-1; j_call: TRBJ2-1
cdr3_aa: CASSFSPWASGPYEQYF; v_call: TRBV3-1; j_call: TRBJ2-7
cdr3_aa: CASSSDRQETQYF; v_call: TRBV5-4; j_call: TRBJ2-5
cdr3_aa: CASSPRSGVQGEQFF; v_call: TRBV11-2; j_call: TRBJ2-1
cdr3_aa: CSVVPDPSYNEQFF; v_call: TRBV29-1; j_call: TRBJ2-1
cdr3_aa: CASTPGTGAGYSNQPQHF; v_call: TRBV19; j_call: TRBJ1-5
cdr3_aa: CASSPGQDSTDTQYF; v_call: TRBV5-4; j_call: TRBJ2-3
cdr3_aa: CASSLVGLDSPLHF; v_call: TRBV5-1; j_call: TRBJ1-6
cdr3_aa: CASSETGTATQPQHF; v_call: TRBV6-1; j_call: TRBJ1-5
cdr3_aa: CSASRLAGGFYNEQFF; v_call: TRBV20-1; j_call: TRBJ2-1
cdr3_aa: CASSGWAGGVNNSPLHF; v_call: TRBV7-2; j_call: TRBJ1-6
cdr3_aa: CASSFGLINYGYTF; v_call: TRBV5-1; j_call: TRBJ1-2